A single sample is the source of the 8 T cell receptor beta chains below, sequenced in a study of shared clonotypes between healthy human individuals. Sequencing used immunoSEQ multiplex PCR; TCRdb keeps in-frame clones, though not all of them. The table records 2 million to 2.5 million clones, roughly 95% of them present only once. Sequenced input: naive CD4+ T cells sorted from blood. The subset here: CD45RA+ positively selected. The receptors come from a man between 18 and 35 years old in good health.

Here the CDR3 reads CASSPQDTGAYGYTF. CDR3 bases: TGTGCCAGCTCACCACAAGATACCGGGGCCTATGGCTACACCTTC. The chain has TRBV18 and TRBJ1-2, with D possibly TRBD1 on 5 matching bases. CDR3 length: 15 residues. The germline CDR1 and CDR2 sequences are KGHSH and LQKENI. V dropped 1 base and J dropped 4 bases, with 13 bases sitting between them.

On this clone: The sample holds other DNA sequences that translate to the same CDR3. The chain joins TRBV6-6 to TRBJ1-5; no clear D. Trimming left V 0 bases short and J 7 bases short, with 7 bases between. The CDR3 has 13 amino acids. CDR1 MNHNY and CDR2 SVGAGI come from the germline V gene (reference sequence). CDR3 DNA sequence: TGTGCCAGCAGTTACTCGATAGGGCAGCCCCAGCATTTT. Residues: CASSYSIGQPQHF.

This rearrangement joins TRBV6-6 to TRBJ1-2, with D uncertain. Trimming took 0 bases from V and 0 from J, leaving 5 bases between them. The CDR3 consists of 14 residues. The V gene's germline CDR1 is MNHNY and CDR2 SVGAGI (reference sequence). CDR3 coding DNA: TGTGCCAGCAGTTACTCCGCCCCTAACTATGGCTACACCTTC. The encoded protein is CASSYSAPNYGYTF.

The CDR3 loop is CASSLGGRGTDTQYF. The CDR3, as DNA: TGTGCCAGCAGCTTGGGCGGGAGGGGGACAGATACGCAGTATTTT. The rearrangement joins TRBV7-9 to TRBJ2-3, with TRBD2 matching 9 bases. CDR1 and CDR2 (germline): SEHNR, FQNEAQ (reference sequence). V lost 3 bases and J lost 3; bases outside the gene matches: 4. This CDR3 has 15 amino acids.

This clone was picked up one time. The chain has TRBV4-1 and TRBJ2-1; 10 bases map to TRBD2. From germline, CDR1 is MGHRA and CDR2 YSYEKL. V lost 1 base and J lost 8; bases outside the gene matches: 17. The CDR3 sequence is 19 residues long. The CDR3 DNA reads TGCGCCAGCAGCCAAGTCCCCATACCCTTAGCGGGAGGATTAGATGAGCAGTTCTTC. Its translation is CASSQVPIPLAGGLDEQFF.

The V gene is TRBV27, the J gene TRBJ2-3, with TRBD1 matching over 8 bases. Germline loops: CDR1 MNHEY, CDR2 SMNVEV (reference sequence). CDR3 length: 17 amino acids. After removal of 4 bases from V and 5 bases from J, the junction contained 14 bases not matched to a gene. The CDR3, as DNA: TGTGCCAGCAGTTACAGGACAGGGTTGGTGACACGAGATACGCAGTATTTT. Protein: CASSYRTGLVTRDTQYF.

The DNA of the CDR3 is TGTGCCAGCAGTAGGCGCGATTCCTACGAGCAGTACTTC. As protein: CASSRRDSYEQYF. The chain carries TRBV6-6 and TRBJ2-7; D gene ambiguous. The V gene's germline CDR1 is MNHNY and CDR2 SVGAGI (reference sequence). With 5 bases removed from V and 1 base from J, the gap between germline ends came to 9 bases. The CDR3 runs 13 residues.

This clone was seen only a few times. The chain links TRBV5-4 to TRBJ1-2; TRBD1 aligns across 7 bases. V was clipped by 0 bases and J by 4 bases; unmatched bases: 3. Germline CDR1 and CDR2: SGHNT and YYREEE (reference sequence). The CDR3 sequence is 14 residues long. CDR3 DNA sequence: TGTGCCAGCAGCTTGGTGGGACAGCCCTATGGCTACACCTTC. The encoded protein is CASSLVGQPYGYTF.